This paragraph reports one TCR beta chain. TCRdb keeps only in-frame clones here, not all; method: immunoSEQ multiplex PCR. The sample gives 400,000 to 450,000 clones, around 90% of which show up once; less than 15% is in the top ten. This record belongs to a study of Ad26.COV2.S vaccination and SARS-CoV-2 variants. CDR3 length equals 16 residues. The trim removed 0 bases at V and 4 bases at J, leaving 6 bases unmatched. CDR1 is ENHRY, CDR2 SYGVKD, per germline. Indicated treatment: some 20 received Ad26.COV2.S at low or high dose, single or two shots; several received placebo; per-sample allocation not given. Sampling was performed 63 days after the first vaccine or placebo injection.

Specimen: peripheral blood, collected in a trial of Ad26.COV2.S vaccine versus placebo. The rearrangement uses TRBV10-3 and TRBJ2-1; TRBD2 matches at 7 bases. The clonotype was recovered from a person aged 18-60 years who received the Ad26.COV2.S COVID-19 vaccine or a placebo. CDR3 amino acids: CAISESRGGSYNEQFF. The CDR3 coding sequence is TGTGCCATCAGTGAGTCTAGGGGAGGGAGTTACAATGAGCAGTTCTTC.